This TCR beta chain was captured in a study of lymphopenia after photon versus proton radiotherapy. General study results and limits: Post-nadir TCR diversity decline inversely tracked overall survival among those who died.

Generated by immunoSEQ multiplex PCR, the TCRdb table keeps only in-frame clones and is missing some. The sample holds approximately 65,000 clones, around 90% seen once. Details on this clone: Its antigen remains unidentified.

Germline loops: CDR1 SGHVS, CDR2 FQNEAQ. The length of the CDR3 is 17 residues. Trimming took off 3 bases at V and 2 bases at J, with 19 bases between the two ends. This chain joins TRBV7-8 and TRBJ1-1; no firm D call. This specimen was peripheral blood, taken from a patient treated with proton-based radiotherapy. The TCR was taken from a man older than 75 with esophageal cancer. The CDR3 here is CASSFFEAKPLNTEAFF. CDR3 nucleotides: TGTGCCAGCAGCTTCTTTGAGGCCAAACCCCTTAACACTGAAGCTTTCTTT.